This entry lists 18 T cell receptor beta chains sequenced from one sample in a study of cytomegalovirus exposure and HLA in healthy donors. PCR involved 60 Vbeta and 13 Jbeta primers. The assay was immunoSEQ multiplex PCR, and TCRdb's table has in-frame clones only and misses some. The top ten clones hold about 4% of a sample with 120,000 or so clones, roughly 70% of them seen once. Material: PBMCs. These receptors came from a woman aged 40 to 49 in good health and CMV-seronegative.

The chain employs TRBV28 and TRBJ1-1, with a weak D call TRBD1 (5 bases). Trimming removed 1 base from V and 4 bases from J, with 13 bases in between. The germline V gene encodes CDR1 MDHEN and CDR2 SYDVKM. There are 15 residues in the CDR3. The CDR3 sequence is CASSLSGGTGTEAFF. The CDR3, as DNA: TGTGCCAGCAGTTTATCTGGGGGGACGGGCACTGAAGCTTTCTTT.

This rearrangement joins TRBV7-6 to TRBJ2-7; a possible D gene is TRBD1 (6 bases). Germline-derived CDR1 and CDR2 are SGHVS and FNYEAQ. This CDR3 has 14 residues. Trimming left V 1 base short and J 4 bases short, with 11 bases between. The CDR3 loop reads CASSLEQGWYEQYF. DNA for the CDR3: TGTGCCAGCAGCTTAGAGCAGGGGTGGTACGAGCAGTACTTC.

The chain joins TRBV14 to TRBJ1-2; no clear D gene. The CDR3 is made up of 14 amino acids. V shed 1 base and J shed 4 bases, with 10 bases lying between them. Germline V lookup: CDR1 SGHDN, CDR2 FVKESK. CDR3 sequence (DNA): TGTGCCAGCAGCCAAGCGGGGAGCGGCTATGGCTACACCTTC. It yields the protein CASSQAGSGYGYTF. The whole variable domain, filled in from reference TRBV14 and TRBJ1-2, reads EAGVTQFPSHSVIEKGQTVTLRCDPISGHDNLYWYRRVMGKEIKFLLHFVKESKQDESGMPNNRFLAERTGGTYSTLKVQPAELEDSGVYFCASSQAGSGYGYTFGSGTRLTVV.

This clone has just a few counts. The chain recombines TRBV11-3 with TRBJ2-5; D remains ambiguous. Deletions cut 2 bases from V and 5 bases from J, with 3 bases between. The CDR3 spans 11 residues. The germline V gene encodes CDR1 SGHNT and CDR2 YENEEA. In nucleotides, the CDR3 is TGTGCCAGCAGCTTACGGGAGACCCAGTACTTC. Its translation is CASSLRETQYF.

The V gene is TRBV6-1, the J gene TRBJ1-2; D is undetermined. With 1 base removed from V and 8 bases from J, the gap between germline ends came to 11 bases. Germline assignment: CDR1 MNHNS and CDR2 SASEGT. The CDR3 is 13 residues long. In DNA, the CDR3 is TGTGCCAGCAGTGAAGGACGGGTAGGCGGCTACACCTTC. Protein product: CASSEGRVGGYTF.

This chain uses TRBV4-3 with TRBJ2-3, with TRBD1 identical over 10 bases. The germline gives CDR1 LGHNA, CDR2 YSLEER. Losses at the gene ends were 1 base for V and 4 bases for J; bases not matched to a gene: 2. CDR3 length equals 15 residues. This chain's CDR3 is CASSQATGGPDTQYF. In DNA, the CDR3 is TGCGCCAGCAGCCAAGCGACAGGGGGCCCAGATACGCAGTATTTT.

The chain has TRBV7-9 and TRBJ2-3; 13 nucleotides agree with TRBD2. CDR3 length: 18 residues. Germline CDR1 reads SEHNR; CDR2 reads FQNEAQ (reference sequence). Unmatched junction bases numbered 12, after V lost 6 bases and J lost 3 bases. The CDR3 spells CASRPTSGRALGTDTQYF. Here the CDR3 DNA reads TGTGCCAGCAGGCCAACTAGCGGGAGGGCCTTGGGGACAGATACGCAGTATTTT.

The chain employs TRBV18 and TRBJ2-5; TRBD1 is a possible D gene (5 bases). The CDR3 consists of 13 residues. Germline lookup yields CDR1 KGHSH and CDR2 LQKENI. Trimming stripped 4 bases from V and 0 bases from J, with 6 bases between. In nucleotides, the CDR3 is TGTGCCAGCTCACAGGGGTACCAAGAGACCCAGTACTTC. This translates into CASSQGYQETQYF.

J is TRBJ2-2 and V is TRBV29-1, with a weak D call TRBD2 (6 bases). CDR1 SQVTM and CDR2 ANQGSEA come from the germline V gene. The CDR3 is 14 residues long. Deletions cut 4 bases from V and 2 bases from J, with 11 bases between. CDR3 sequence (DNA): TGCAGCGTTGGCGGCGGGATTAACACCGGGGAGCTGTTTTTT. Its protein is CSVGGGINTGELFF.

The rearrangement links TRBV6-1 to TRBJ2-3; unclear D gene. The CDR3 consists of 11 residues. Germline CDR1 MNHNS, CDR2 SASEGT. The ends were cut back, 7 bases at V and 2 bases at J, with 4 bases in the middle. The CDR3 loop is CASTNTDTQYF. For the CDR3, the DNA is TGTGCCAGCACTAACACAGATACGCAGTATTTT.

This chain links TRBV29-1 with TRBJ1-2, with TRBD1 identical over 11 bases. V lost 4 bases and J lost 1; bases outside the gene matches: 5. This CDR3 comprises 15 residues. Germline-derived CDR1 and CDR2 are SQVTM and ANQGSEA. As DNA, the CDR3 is TGCAGCGTTGCGGGACAGGGGGGTCTTAACTATGGCTACACCTTC. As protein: CSVAGQGGLNYGYTF.

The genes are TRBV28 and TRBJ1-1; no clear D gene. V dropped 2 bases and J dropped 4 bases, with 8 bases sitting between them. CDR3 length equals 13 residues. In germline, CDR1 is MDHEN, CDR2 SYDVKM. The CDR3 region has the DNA TGTGCCAGCAGTTTAGGCGGCTCCACTGAAGCTTTCTTT. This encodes CASSLGGSTEAFF.

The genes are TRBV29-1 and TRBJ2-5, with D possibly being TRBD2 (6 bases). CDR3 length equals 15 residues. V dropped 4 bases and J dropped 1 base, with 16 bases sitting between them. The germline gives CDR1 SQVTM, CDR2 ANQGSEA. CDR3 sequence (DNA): TGCAGCGTTGGGGGAGCCCGGGACTCCCAAGAGACCCAGTACTTC. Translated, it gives CSVGGARDSQETQYF.

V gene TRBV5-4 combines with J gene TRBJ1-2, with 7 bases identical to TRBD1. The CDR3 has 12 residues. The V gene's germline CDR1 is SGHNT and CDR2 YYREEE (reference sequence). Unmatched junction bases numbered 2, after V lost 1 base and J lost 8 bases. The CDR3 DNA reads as TGTGCCAGCAGCTTGTGGGGACAGGGCTACACCTTC. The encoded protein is CASSLWGQGYTF.

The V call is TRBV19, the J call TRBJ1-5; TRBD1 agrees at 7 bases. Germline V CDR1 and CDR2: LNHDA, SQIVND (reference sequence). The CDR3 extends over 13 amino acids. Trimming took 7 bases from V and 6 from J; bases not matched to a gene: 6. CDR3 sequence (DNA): TGTGCCAGTACACCGCAGGGGGGTCAGCCCCAGCATTTT. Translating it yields CASTPQGGQPQHF. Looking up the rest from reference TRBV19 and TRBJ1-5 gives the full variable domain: DGGITQSPKYLFRKEGQNVTLSCEQNLNHDAMYWYRQDPGQGLRLIYYSQIVNDFQKGDIAEGYSVSREKKESFPLTVTSAQKNPTAFYLCASTPQGGQPQHFGDGTRLSIL.

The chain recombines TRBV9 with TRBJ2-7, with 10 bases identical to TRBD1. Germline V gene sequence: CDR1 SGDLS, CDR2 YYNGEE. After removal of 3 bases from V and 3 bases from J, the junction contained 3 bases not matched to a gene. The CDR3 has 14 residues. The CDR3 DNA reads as TGTGCCAGCAGCGACGGGGACAGGGGCTACGAGCAGTACTTC. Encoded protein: CASSDGDRGYEQYF.

CDR3 residues: CASSAMTGGPSAFF. CDR3 nucleotides: TGTGCCAGCAGCGCAATGACAGGGGGCCCTTCGGCTTTCTTT. V gene TRBV6-1 combines with J gene TRBJ1-1; 10 nucleotides line up with TRBD1. V dropped 6 bases and J dropped 11; count of bases not matched to a gene: 12. This CDR3 contains 14 residues. Per the germline V gene, CDR1 is MNHNS and CDR2 is SASEGT.

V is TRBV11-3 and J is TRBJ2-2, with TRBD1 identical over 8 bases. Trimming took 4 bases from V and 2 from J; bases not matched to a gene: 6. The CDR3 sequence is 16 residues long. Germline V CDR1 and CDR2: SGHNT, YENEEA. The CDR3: CASSYSTGANTGELFF. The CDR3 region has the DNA TGTGCCAGCAGCTACTCGACAGGGGCTAACACCGGGGAGCTGTTTTTT. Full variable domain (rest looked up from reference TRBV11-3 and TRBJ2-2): EAGVVQSPRYKIIEKKQPVAFWCNPISGHNTLYWYLQNLGQGPELLIRYENEEAVDDSQLPKDRFSAERLKGVDSTLKIQPAELGDSAVYLCASSYSTGANTGELFFGEGSRLTVL.